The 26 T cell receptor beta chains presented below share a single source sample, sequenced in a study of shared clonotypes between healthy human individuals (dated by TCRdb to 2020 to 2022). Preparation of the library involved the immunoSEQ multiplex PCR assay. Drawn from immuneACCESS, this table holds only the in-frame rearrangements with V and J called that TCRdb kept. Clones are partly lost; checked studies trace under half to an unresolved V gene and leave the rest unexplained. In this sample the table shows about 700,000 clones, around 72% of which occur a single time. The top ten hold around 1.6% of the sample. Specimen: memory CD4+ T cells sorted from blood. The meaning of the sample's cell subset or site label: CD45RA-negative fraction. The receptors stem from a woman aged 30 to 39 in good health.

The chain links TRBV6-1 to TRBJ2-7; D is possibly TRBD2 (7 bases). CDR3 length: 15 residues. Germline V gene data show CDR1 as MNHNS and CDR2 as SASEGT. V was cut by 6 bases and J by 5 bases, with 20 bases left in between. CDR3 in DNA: TGTGCCAGCAGGGATCCTCGGGGAGGGGGAGACGAGCAGTACTTC. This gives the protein CASRDPRGGGDEQYF.

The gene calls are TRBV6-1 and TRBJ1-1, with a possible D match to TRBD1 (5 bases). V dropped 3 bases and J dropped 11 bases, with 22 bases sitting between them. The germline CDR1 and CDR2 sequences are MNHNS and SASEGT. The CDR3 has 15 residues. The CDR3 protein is CASSDYGTTTRKAFF. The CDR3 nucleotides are TGTGCCAGCAGTGATTATGGGACCACCACCCGGAAGGCTTTCTTT.

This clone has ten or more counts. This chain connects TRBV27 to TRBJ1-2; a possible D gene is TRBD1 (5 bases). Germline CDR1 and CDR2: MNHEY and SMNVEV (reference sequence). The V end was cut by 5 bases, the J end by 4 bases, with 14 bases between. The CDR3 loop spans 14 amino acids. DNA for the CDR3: TGTGCCAGCAGTCCGGGGGTTCAAGTCTATGGCTACACCTTC. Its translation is CASSPGVQVYGYTF.

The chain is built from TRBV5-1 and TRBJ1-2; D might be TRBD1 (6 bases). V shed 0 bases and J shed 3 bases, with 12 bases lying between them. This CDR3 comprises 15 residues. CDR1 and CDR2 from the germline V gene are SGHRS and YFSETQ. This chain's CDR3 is CASSLAGDTDYGYTF. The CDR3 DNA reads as TGCGCCAGCAGCTTGGCCGGGGACACCGACTATGGCTACACCTTC. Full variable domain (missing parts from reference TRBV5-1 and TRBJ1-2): KAGVTQTPRYLIKTRGQQVTLSCSPISGHRSVSWYQQTPGQGLQFLFEYFSETQRNKGNFPGRFSGRQFSNSRSEMNVSTLELGDSALYLCASSLAGDTDYGYTFGSGTRLTVV.

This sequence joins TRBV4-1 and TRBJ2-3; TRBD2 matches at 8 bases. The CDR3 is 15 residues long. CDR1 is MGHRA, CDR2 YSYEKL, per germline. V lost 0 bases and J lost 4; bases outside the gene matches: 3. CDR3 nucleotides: TGCGCCAGCAGCCAAGAAGGAGCGGGGGCAGATACGCAGTATTTT. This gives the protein CASSQEGAGADTQYF.

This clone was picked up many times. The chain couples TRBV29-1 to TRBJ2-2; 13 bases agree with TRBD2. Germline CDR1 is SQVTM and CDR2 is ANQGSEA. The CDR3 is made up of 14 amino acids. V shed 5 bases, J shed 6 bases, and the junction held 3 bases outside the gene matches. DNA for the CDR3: TGCAGCGTTTTCACTAGCGGGAGGGCCGGGGAGCTGTTTTTT. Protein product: CSVFTSGRAGELFF.

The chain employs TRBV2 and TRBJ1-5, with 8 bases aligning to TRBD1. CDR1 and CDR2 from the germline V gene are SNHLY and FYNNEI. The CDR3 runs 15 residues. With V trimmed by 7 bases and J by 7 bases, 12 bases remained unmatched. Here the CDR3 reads CASTGRTGREQPQHF. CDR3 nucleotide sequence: TGTGCCAGCACCGGACGGACAGGGAGGGAGCAGCCCCAGCATTTT. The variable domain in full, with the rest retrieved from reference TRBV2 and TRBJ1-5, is EPEVTQTPSHQVTQMGQEVILRCVPISNHLYFYWYRQILGQKVEFLVSFYNNEISEKSEIFDDQFSVERPDGSNFTLKIRSTKLEDSAMYFCASTGRTGREQPQHFGDGTRLSIL.

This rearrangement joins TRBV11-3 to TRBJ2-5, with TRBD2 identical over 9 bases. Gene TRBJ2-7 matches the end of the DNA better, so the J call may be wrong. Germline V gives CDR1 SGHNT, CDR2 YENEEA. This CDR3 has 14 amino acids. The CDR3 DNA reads TGTGCCAGCAGCTTAGGGACTAGCGCCTACGAGCAGTACTTC. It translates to CASSLGTSAYEQYF.

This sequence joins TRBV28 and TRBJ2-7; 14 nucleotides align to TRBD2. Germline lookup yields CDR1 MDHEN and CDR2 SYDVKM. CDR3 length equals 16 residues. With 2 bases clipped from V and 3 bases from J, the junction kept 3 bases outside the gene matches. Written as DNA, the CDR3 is TGTGCCAGCAGTTTAGCCGGGACTAGCGGGAGCTACGAGCAGTACTTC. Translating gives CASSLAGTSGSYEQYF.

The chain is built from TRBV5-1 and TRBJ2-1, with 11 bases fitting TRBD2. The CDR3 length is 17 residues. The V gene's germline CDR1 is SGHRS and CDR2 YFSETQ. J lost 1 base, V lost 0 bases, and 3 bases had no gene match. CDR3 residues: CASSLASSGRSYNEQFF. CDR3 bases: TGCGCCAGCAGCTTGGCGTCTAGCGGGAGGTCCTACAATGAGCAGTTCTTC. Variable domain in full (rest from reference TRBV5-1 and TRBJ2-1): KAGVTQTPRYLIKTRGQQVTLSCSPISGHRSVSWYQQTPGQGLQFLFEYFSETQRNKGNFPGRFSGRQFSNSRSEMNVSTLELGDSALYLCASSLASSGRSYNEQFFGPGTRLTVL.

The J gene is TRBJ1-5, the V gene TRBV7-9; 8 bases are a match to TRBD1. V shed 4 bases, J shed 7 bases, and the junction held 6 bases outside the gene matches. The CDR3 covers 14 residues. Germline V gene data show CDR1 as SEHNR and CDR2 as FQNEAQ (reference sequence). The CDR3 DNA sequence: TGTGCCAGCAGCTCGGACAGGGCGGACCAGCCCCAGCATTTT. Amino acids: CASSSDRADQPQHF.

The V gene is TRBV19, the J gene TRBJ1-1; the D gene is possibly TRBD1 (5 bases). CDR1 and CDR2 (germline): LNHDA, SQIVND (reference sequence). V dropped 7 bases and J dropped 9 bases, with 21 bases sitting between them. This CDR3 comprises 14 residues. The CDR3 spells CASISRGGENQAFF. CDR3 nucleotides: TGTGCCAGTATCAGTAGGGGCGGGGAGAACCAAGCTTTCTTT.

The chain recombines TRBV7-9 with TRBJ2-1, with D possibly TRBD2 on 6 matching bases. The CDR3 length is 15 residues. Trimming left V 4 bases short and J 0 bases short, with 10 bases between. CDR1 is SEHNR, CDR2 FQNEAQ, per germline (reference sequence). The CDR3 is CASSYGRSSYNEQFF. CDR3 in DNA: TGTGCCAGCAGCTACGGGAGAAGCTCCTACAATGAGCAGTTCTTC. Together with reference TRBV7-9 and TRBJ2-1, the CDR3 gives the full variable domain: DTGVSQNPRHKITKRGQNVTFRCDPISEHNRLYWYRQTLGQGPEFLTYFQNEAQLEKSRLLSDRFSAERPKGSFSTLEIQRTEQGDSAMYLCASSYGRSSYNEQFFGPGTRLTVL.

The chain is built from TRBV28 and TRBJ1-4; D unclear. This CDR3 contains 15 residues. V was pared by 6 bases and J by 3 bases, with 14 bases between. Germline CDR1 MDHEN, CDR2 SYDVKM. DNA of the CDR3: TGTGCCAGCAGGGGTAGGGCGGCACCTAATGAAAAACTGTTTTTT. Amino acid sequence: CASRGRAAPNEKLFF.

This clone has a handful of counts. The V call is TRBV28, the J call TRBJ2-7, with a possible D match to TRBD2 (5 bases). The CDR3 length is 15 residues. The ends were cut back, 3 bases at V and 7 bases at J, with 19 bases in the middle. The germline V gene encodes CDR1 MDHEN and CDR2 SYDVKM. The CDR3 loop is CASSFGSPLAWEQYF. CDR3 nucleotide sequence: TGTGCCAGCAGTTTTGGCAGCCCCCTAGCTTGGGAGCAGTACTTC.

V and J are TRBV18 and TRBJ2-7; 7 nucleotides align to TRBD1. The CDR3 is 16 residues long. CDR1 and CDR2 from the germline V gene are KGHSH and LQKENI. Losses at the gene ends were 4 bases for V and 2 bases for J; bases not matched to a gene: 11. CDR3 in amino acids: CASSHTDPGQPYEQYF. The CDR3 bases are TGTGCCAGCTCACACACCGACCCGGGACAGCCCTACGAGCAGTACTTC.

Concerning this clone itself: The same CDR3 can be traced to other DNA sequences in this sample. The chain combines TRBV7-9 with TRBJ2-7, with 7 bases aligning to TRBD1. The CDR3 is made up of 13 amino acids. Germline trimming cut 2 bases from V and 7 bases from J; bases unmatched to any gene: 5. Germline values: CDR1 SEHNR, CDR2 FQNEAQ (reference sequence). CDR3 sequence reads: CASSLSTGDEQYF. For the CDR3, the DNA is TGTGCCAGCAGCTTATCAACAGGGGATGAGCAGTACTTC.

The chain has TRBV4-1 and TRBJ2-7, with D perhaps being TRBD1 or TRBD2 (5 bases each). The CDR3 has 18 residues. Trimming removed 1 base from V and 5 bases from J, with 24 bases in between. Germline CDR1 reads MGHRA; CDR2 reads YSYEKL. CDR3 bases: TGCGCCAGCAGCCAAGTCGGGCGGACCCGGGACCCCGCCGACGAGCAGTACTTC. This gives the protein CASSQVGRTRDPADEQYF.

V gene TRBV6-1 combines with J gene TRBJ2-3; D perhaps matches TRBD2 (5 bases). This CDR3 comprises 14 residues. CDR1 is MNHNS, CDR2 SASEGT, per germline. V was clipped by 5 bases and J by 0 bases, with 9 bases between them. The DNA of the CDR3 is TGTGCCAGCAGTATCGACTACAGCACAGATACGCAGTATTTT. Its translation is CASSIDYSTDTQYF.

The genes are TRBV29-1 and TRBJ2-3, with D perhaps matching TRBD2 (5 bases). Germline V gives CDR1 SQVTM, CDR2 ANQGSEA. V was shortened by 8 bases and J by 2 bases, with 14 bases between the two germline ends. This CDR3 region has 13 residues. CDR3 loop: CSSARGNTDTQYF. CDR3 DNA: TGCAGCTCAGCCCGAGGGAACACAGATACGCAGTATTTT.

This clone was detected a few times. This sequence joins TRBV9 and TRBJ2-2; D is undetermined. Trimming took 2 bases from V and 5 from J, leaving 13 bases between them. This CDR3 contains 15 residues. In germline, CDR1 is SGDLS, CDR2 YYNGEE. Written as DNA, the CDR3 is TGTGCCAGCAGCGTTGGGCAGGCGAGGACCGGGGAGCTGTTTTTT. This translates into CASSVGQARTGELFF.

CDR3: CASRLGGGTDTQYF. The CDR3 DNA is TGTGCCAGCAGATTAGGCGGGGGCACAGATACGCAGTATTTT. V gene TRBV6-6 combines with J gene TRBJ2-3; D may be TRBD2 (6 bases). The V end was cut by 6 bases, the J end by 1 base, with 11 bases between. There are 14 residues in the CDR3. The germline gives CDR1 MNHNY, CDR2 SVGAGI (reference sequence).

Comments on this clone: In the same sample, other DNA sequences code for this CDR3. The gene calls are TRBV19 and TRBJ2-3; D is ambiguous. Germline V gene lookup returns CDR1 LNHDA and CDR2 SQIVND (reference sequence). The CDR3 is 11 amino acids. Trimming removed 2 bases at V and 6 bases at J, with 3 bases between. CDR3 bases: TGTGCCAGTAGTATACAGGATACGCAGTATTTT. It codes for CASSIQDTQYF.

Written as DNA, the CDR3 is TGTGCCAGCACATCTAGCGGGAGCTCCTACGAGCAGTACTTC. Translating it yields CASTSSGSSYEQYF. The chain carries TRBV2 and TRBJ2-7; 10 nucleotides agree with TRBD2. Germline V gives CDR1 SNHLY, CDR2 FYNNEI. The V gene end was trimmed by 7 bases and the J gene end by 0 bases; junction bases not matched to a gene: 3. CDR3 size: 14 residues.

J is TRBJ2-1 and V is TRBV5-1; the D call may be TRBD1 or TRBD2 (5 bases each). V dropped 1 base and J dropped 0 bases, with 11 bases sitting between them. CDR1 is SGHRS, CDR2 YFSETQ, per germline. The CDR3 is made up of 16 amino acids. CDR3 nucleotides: TGCGCCAGCAGCTTGAGAGGGGCGAGCTCCTACAATGAGCAGTTCTTC. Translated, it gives CASSLRGASSYNEQFF.

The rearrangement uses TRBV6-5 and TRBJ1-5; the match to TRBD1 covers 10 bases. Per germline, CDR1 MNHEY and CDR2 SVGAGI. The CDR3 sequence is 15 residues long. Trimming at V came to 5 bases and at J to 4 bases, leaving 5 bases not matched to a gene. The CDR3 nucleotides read TGTGCCAGCAGTCCGCAGGACAGGGGGAATCAGCCCCAGCATTTT. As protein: CASSPQDRGNQPQHF.